This TCR beta chain is from a study of EBV T-cell therapy then PD-1 blockade in nasopharyngeal carcinoma. About this clone: No antigen is known for it.

CDR1 is SGHTA, CDR2 FQGNSA, per germline. V gave up 6 bases and J gave up 3 bases, with 17 bases separating them. CDR3 length equals 15 residues. Indicated treatment: AdE1-LMPpoly-expanded autologous EBV-specific T-cell therapy followed by anti-PD-1 nivolumab. Clones were read by immunoSEQ multiplex PCR, and TCRdb kept only the in-frame ones, dropping some. The top ten hold around 30% of the sample, which has approximately 25,000 clones, over 75% seen once. The V call is TRBV7-2, the J call TRBJ1-1; a weak D match, TRBD1 (6 bases). The receptor comes from a man aged 35-49 years with nasopharyngeal carcinoma. This material consisted of CD8+ T cells from blood, taken at approximately day 61 from a patient whose treatment included autologous EBV-specific T cells and nivolumab. The CDR3 DNA is TGTGCCAGCAGTGTGGACAGTCTCGAGGACACTGAAGCTTTCTTT. It yields the protein CASSVDSLEDTEAFF.